A selection of T cell receptor beta chains follows, all from one sample in a study of OX40 agonist ivuxolimab in advanced cancers. Clones were read by immunoSEQ multiplex PCR, and TCRdb kept only the in-frame ones, dropping some. The table has roughly 41,000 clones, around 87% seen once; the top ten hold 2.4%. Source: CD4+ or CD8+ T cells sorted from blood, taken in a trial of the OX40 agonist ivuxolimab. The receptors shown here come from an adult with an advanced solid tumor such as melanoma, head and neck, liver or kidney cancer. The CDR3 runs from the conserved cysteine through the conserved F or W. The D gene is left open where the match is weak. For some rows the clone size is stated as once, few or many, or as a class when expanded; others skip it.

clone_size cdr3_length j_call d_call v_call cdr3_nt cdr3_aa
- 14 TRBJ1-5 - TRBV19 TGTGCCAGTAGTACAGGGTGGGGAAATCAGCCCCAGCATTTT CASSTGWGNQPQHF
- 14 TRBJ2-7 - TRBV2 TGTGCCAGCACCGGTGGGAAAGGAGGTAACGAGCAGTACTTC CASTGGKGGNEQYF
once 14 TRBJ2-1 TRBD2 TRBV29-1 TGCAGCGTTGGGGTCGGGGGGGGTGGGAATGAGCAGTTCTTC CSVGVGGGGNEQFF
- 14 TRBJ1-1 - TRBV7-2 TGTGCCAGCAGCCCTAGGACAGATGCGATTGAAGCTTTCTTT CASSPRTDAIEAFF
- 16 TRBJ2-5 - TRBV10-3 TGTGCCATCAGACCTTCCGGGACCGCAGGGGAAGAGACCCAGTACTTC CAIRPSGTAGEETQYF
- 14 TRBJ1-5 TRBD1 TRBV18 TGTGCCAGCTCACCATCGGACAGGGAACAGCCCCAGCATTTT CASSPSDREQPQHF
- 13 TRBJ1-2 TRBD1 TRBV30 TGTGCCGGATGGACAGGGGAAAGCTATGGCTACACCTTC CAGWTGESYGYTF
- 13 TRBJ1-6 - TRBV6-5 TGTGCCAGCAGTTACTCCGGCAGGGGCCCCCTCCACTTT CASSYSGRGPLHF
- 14 TRBJ1-6 - TRBV6-5 TGTGCCAGCAGTTTTCGGGACCGTAATTCACCCCTCCACTTT CASSFRDRNSPLHF
- 16 TRBJ1-3 - TRBV7-9 TGTGCCAGCAGCCTAACTCTGGGCAGGGAAAGTAAGGCCATATATTTT CASSLTLGRESKAIYF
- 14 TRBJ1-2 - TRBV4-1 TGTGCCAGCAGCCCTGCAGGCGGGAGGGATGGCTACACCTTC CASSPAGGRDGYTF
few 13 TRBJ1-3 - TRBV6-5 TGTGCCACCTGGGAGGGGTACGGAAACACCATATATTTT CATWEGYGNTIYF
- 15 TRBJ2-7 - TRBV29-1 TGCAGCGTTGTGGGATCGGGACCCCTAATCTACGAGCAGTACTTC CSVVGSGPLIYEQYF
- 11 TRBJ1-2 - TRBV29-1 TGCAGCGTTGAGACGGAGGGAGGCTACACCTTC CSVETEGGYTF
- 16 TRBJ2-3 - TRBV21-1 TGTGCCAGCAGCAAAGCCCAGCGGATTTGCACAGATACGCAGTATTTT CASSKAQRICTDTQYF
few 11 TRBJ2-7 - TRBV10-2 TGCGCCAGCAGTCAACACTACGAGCAGTACTTC CASSQHYEQYF
once 14 TRBJ1-6 - TRBV27 TGTGCCAGCAGTTTGGCGGGGACTAATTCACCCCTCCACTTT CASSLAGTNSPLHF
- 15 TRBJ1-1 - TRBV27 TGTGCCAGCAGTCTAGTAGGGACCCTGAACACTGAAGCTTTCTTT CASSLVGTLNTEAFF
- 13 TRBJ2-7 - TRBV7-2 TGTGCCAGCAGCTTAGGGTACGGTTACGAGCAGTACTTC CASSLGYGYEQYF
- 12 TRBJ2-7 - TRBV7-3 TGTGCCAGCAGCCCCACGTCCCACGAGCAGTACTTC CASSPTSHEQYF
- 15 TRBJ1-2 TRBD1 TRBV7-1 TGTGCCAGCACCCGAACAGGGGAGCGTGTCTATGGCTACACCTTC CASTRTGERVYGYTF
- 15 TRBJ2-3 - TRBV18 TGTGCCAGCTCACCACCGTCAGTTAACACAGATACGCAGTATTTT CASSPPSVNTDTQYF
- 14 TRBJ2-7 - TRBV7-3 TGTGCCAGCAGCTTAAGCTATGGCAACGACGAGCAGTACTTC CASSLSYGNDEQYF
- 13 TRBJ2-1 - TRBV29-1 TGCAGCGCCCTCCCTCTAGCGTTTAATGAGCAGTTCTTC CSALPLAFNEQFF
- 12 TRBJ2-1 - TRBV4-1 TGCGCCAGCAGCCCCCTGGGTATGGGGCAGTTCTTC CASSPLGMGQFF
- 14 TRBJ1-1 TRBD1 TRBV6-5 TGTGCCAGCAGTTACTCCTGGACAGGCGACGACGCTTTCTTT CASSYSWTGDDAFF
- 16 TRBJ1-5 - TRBV4-2 TGTGCCAGTAGCCAAGATATTGCAGGGTTGGGCCAGCCCCAGCATTTT CASSQDIAGLGQPQHF
once 15 TRBJ2-7 TRBD2 TRBV13 TGTGCTAGCAGCTCGGTTAGCGGGGGGACCTACGAGCAGTACTTC CASSSVSGGTYEQYF
- 14 TRBJ1-1 - TRBV6-5 TGTGCCAGCAGGCCCGAAATGTTGGCTTATGAAGCTTTCTTT CASRPEMLAYEAFF
- 18 TRBJ2-3 - TRBV11-3 TGTGCCAGCAGCTTAGGGGCTGCTAGTGCGGGGAGGACAGATACGCAGTATTTT CASSLGAASAGRTDTQYF
- 13 TRBJ2-4 TRBD1 TRBV2 TGTGCCAGCACAGGGGGCGCAGGAAACATTCAGTACTTC CASTGGAGNIQYF
- 13 TRBJ2-4 - TRBV4-1 TGCGCCAGCAGCCAAGCTTCCGGGCTTTATCAGTACTTC CASSQASGLYQYF
once 11 TRBJ2-7 TRBD1 TRBV9 TGTGCCAGCAGCAGACAGGGAAAGCAGTACTTC CASSRQGKQYF
- 14 TRBJ2-5 - TRBV5-1 TGCGCCAGCAGCACCGGACAACTCCAAGAGACCCAGTACTTC CASSTGQLQETQYF
- 11 TRBJ2-7 TRBD2 TRBV5-1 TGCGCCAGCAGCTTAGGGACTACCACCTTCTTC CASSLGTTTFF
- 13 TRBJ1-1 - TRBV6-5 TGTGCCAGCAGTAAGAAACCGAACACTGAAGCTTTCTTT CASSKKPNTEAFF
- 11 TRBJ1-1 - TRBV2 TGTGCCAGCAGTGAACTGATTGAAGCTTTCTTT CASSELIEAFF
- 14 TRBJ2-7 - TRBV7-2 TGTGCCAGCAGCTTAGGGGGGGCCGGATACGAGCAGTACTTC CASSLGGAGYEQYF
- 13 TRBJ1-2 - TRBV27 TGTGCCAGCAGTCGGACGGAACGATATGGCTACACCTTC CASSRTERYGYTF
- 16 TRBJ2-1 TRBD1 TRBV27 TGTGCCAGCAGTTTAAGATCCCCGGGACAGGGTTATAGAGAGTTCTTC CASSLRSPGQGYREFF
few 14 TRBJ2-3 TRBD2 TRBV10-3 TGTGCCATCAGTGAGACCCGGGGGGGAGATACGCAGTATTTT CAISETRGGDTQYF
- 14 TRBJ2-7 - TRBV11-2 TGTGCCAGCAGCTTAGGAGGGGGTACCTACGAGCAGTACTTC CASSLGGGTYEQYF
- 13 TRBJ1-6 - TRBV10-1 TGCGCCAGCAGTAACAACTATAATTCACCCCTCCACTTT CASSNNYNSPLHF
- 17 TRBJ2-2 - TRBV30 TGTGCCTGGAGGGCGTCTTTGGGGGGGGCCATGACCGGGGAGCTGTTTTTT CAWRASLGGAMTGELFF
few 15 TRBJ1-1 - TRBV5-1 TGCGCCAGCAGCAAGTTGAGGGGCACGTACACTGAAGCTTTCTTT CASSKLRGTYTEAFF